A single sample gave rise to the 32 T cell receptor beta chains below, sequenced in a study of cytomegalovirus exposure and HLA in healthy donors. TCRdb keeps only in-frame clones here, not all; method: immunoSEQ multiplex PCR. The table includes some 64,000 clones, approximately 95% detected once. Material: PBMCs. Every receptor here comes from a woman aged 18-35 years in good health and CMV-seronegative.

The CDR3 nucleotides are TGCGCCAGCAGCCAAGAGTGGGGGGGGTCGGGCTACGAGCAGTACTTC. This codes for CASSQEWGGSGYEQYF. The J gene is TRBJ2-7, the V gene TRBV4-3; 7 nucleotides match TRBD2. The CDR3 totals 16 residues. CDR1 is LGHNA and CDR2 is YSLEER in the germline V gene. V was clipped by 0 bases and J by 3 bases; unmatched bases: 8.

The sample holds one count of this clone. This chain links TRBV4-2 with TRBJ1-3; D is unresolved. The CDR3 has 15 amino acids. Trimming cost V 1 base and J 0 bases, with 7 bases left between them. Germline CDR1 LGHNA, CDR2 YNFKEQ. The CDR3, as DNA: TGTGCCAGCAGCCAAGTGGCGGCCTCTGGAAACACCATATATTTT. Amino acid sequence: CASSQVAASGNTIYF.

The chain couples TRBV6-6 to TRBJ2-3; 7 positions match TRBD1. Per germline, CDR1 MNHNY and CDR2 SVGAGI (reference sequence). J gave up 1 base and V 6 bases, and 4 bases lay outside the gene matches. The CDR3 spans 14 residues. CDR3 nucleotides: TGTGCCAGCAGGCCCGACAGGGGCACAGATACGCAGTATTTT. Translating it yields CASRPDRGTDTQYF.

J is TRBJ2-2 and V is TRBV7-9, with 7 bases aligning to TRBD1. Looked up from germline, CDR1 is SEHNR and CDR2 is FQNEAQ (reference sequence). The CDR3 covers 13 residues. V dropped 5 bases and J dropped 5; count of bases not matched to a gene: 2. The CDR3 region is CASSLQGTGELFF. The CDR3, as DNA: TGTGCCAGCAGCCTACAGGGGACCGGGGAGCTGTTTTTT.

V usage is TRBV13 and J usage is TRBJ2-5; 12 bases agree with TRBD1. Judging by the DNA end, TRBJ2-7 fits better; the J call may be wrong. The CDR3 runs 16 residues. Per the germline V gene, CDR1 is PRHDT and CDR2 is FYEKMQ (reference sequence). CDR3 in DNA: TGTGCCAGCAGCCCGGCGGGGACAGGGGGCAGGAGCGAGCAGTACTTC. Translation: CASSPAGTGGRSEQYF.

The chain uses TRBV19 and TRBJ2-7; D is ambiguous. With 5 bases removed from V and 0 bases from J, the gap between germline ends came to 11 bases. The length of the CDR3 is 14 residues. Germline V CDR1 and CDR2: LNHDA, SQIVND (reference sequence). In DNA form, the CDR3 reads TGTGCCAGTAGTTGGCAGTCAAGCTCCTACGAGCAGTACTTC. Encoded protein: CASSWQSSSYEQYF.

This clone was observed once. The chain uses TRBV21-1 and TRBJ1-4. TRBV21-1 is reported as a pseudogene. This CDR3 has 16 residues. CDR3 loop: CASSKGPRVRGEKLFF. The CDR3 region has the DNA TGTGCCAGCAGCAAAGGACCACGGGTTCGCGGTGAAAAACTGTTTTTT.

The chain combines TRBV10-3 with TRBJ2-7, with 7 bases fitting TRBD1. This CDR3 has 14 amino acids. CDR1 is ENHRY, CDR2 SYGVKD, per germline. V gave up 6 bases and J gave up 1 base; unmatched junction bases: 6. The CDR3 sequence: CAIRRTGGSYEQYF. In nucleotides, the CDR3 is TGTGCCATCAGGAGGACAGGCGGGTCCTACGAGCAGTACTTC.

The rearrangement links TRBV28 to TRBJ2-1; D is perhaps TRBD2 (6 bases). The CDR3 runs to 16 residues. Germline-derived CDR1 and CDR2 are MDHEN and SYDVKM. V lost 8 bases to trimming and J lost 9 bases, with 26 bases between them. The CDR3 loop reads CASVTARESATGEQFF. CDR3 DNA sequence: TGTGCCAGCGTCACCGCCCGGGAGTCCGCTACGGGTGAGCAGTTCTTC.

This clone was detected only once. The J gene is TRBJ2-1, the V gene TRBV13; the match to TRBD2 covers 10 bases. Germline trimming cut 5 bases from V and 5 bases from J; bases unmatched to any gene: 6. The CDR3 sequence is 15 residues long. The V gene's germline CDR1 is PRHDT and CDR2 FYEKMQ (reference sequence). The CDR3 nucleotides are TGTGCCAGCAGCCCCGGACTAGCGGCCAACAATGAGCAGTTCTTC. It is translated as CASSPGLAANNEQFF.

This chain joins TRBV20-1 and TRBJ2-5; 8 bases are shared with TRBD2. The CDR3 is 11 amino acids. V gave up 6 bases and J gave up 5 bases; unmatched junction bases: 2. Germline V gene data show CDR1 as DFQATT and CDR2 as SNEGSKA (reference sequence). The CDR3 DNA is TGCAGTGCCCCGGGGGGGGAGACCCAGTACTTC. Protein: CSAPGGETQYF.

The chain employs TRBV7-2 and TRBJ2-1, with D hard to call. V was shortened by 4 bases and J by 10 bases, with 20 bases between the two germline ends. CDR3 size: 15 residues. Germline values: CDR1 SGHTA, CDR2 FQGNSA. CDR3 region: CASSSTRRQPGEQFF. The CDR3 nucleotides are TGTGCCAGCAGCTCCACCCGGCGGCAACCCGGGGAGCAGTTCTTC.

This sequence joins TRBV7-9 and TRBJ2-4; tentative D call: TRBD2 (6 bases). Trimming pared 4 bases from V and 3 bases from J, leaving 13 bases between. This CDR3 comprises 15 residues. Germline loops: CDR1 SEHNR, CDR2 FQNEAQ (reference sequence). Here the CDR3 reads CASSSRVGGKNIQYF. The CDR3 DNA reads TGTGCCAGCAGCTCCCGAGTCGGGGGCAAAAACATTCAGTACTTC.

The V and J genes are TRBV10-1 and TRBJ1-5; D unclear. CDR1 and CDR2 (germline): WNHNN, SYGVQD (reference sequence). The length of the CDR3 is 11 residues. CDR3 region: CPEAMDQPQHF. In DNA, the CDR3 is TGCCCCGAGGCTATGGATCAGCCCCAGCATTTT.

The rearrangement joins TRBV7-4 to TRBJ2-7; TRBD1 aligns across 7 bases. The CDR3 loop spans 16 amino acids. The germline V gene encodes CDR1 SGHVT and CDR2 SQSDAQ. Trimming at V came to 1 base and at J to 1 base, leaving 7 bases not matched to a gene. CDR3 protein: CASSLEVGRGSYEQYF. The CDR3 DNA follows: TGTGCCAGCAGCTTAGAGGTCGGCAGGGGGTCCTACGAGCAGTACTTC. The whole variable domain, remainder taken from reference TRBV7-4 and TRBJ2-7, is GAGVSQSPRYKVAKRGRDVALRCDSISGHVTLYWYRQTLGQGSEVLTYSQSDAQRDKSGRPSGRFSAERPERSVSTLKIQRTEQGDSAVYLCASSLEVGRGSYEQYFGPGTRLTVT.

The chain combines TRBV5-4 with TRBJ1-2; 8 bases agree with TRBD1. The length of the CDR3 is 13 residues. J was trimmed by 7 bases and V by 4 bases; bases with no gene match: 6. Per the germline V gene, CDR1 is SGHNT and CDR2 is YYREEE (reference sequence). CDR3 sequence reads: CASSPQGALGYTF. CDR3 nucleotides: TGTGCCAGCAGCCCCCAGGGGGCGCTTGGCTACACCTTC.

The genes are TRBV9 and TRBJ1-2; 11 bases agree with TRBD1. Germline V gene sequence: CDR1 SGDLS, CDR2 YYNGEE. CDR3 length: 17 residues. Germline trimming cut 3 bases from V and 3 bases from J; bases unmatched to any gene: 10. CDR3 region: CASSAGQGDRWDYGYTF. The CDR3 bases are TGTGCCAGCAGCGCGGGACAGGGGGATCGGTGGGACTATGGCTACACCTTC. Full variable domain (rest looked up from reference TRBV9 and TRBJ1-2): DSGVTQTPKHLITATGQRVTLRCSPRSGDLSVYWYQQSLDQGLQFLIQYYNGEERAKGNILERFSAQQFPDLHSELNLSSLELGDSALYFCASSAGQGDRWDYGYTFGSGTRLTVV.

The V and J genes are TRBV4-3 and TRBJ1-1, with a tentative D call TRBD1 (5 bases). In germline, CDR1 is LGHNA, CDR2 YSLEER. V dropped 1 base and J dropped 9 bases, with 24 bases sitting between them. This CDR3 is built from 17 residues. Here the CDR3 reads CASSQAFVGQGSKKAFF. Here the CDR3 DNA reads TGCGCCAGCAGCCAAGCCTTTGTGGGTCAGGGAAGCAAGAAAGCTTTCTTT.

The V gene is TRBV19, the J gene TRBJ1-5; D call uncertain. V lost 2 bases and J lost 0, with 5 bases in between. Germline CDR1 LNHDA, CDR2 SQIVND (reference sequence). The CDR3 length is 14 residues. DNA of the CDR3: TGTGCCAGTAGTATACAGGATAGCAATCAGCCCCAGCATTTT. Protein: CASSIQDSNQPQHF.

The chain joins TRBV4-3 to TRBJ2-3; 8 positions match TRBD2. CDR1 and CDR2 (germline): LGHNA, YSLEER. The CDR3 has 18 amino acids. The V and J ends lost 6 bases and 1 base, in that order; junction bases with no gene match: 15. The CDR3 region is CASRGSLSGKVGTDTQYF. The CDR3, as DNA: TGCGCCAGCAGGGGTTCCCTTAGCGGGAAGGTCGGCACAGATACGCAGTATTTT.

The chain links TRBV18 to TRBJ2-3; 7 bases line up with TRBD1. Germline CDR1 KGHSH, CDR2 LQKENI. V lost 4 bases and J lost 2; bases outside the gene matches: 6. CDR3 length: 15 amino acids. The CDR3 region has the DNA TGTGCCAGCTCACGTGGGACAGCCTCCACAGATACGCAGTATTTT. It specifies CASSRGTASTDTQYF.

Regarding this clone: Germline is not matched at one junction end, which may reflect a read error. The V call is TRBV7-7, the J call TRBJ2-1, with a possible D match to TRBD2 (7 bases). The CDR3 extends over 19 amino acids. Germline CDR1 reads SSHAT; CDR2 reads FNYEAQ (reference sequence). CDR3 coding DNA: TGTGCTAGCAGCTTAGGGCCCCCAAGTTTGGGGGGGGCCCACAATGAGCAGTTCTTC. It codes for CASSLGPPSLGGAHNEQFF.

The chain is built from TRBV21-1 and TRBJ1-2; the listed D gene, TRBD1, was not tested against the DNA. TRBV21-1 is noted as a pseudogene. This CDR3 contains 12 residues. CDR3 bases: TGTGCCAGCAGAACAGGGGGATGGGGCTACACCTTC. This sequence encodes CASRTGGWGYTF.

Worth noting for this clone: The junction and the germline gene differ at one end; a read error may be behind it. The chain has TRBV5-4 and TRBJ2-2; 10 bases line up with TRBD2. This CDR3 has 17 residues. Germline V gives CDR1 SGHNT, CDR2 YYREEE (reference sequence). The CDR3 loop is CTSSLRASGSRAGELFF. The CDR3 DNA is TGTACCAGCAGCTTGCGGGCTAGCGGGAGTAGAGCCGGGGAGCTGTTTTTT.

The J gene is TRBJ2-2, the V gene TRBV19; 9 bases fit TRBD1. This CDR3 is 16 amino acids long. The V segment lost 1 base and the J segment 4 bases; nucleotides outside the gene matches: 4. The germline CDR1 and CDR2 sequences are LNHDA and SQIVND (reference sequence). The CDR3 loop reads CASSIGDRVVTGELFF. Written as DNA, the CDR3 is TGTGCCAGTAGTATAGGGGACAGGGTAGTCACCGGGGAGCTGTTTTTT.

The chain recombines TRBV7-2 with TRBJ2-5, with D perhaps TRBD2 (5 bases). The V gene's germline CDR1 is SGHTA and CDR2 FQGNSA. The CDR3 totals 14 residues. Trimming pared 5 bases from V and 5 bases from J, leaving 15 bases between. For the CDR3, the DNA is TGTGCCAGCAGCCCCGTGGGTCCGGGGGAGACCCAGTACTTC. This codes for CASSPVGPGETQYF.

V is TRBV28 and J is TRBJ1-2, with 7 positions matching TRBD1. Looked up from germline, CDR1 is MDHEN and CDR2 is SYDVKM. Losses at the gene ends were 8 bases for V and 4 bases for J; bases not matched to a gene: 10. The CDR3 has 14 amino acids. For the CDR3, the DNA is TGTGCCAGCGTGCCAGGGGGGCCCCTCTATGGCTACACCTTC. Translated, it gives CASVPGGPLYGYTF.

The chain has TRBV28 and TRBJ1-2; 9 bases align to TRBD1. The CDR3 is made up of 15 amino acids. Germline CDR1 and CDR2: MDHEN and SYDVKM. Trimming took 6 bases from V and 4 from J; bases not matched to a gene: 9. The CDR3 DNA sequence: TGTGCCAGCAGGCACGGACAGGGGACAACCTATGGCTACACCTTC. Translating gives CASRHGQGTTYGYTF.

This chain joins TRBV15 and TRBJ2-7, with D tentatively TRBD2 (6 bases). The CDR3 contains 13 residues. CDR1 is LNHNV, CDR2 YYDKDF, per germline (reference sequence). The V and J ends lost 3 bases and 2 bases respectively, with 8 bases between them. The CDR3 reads CATSRWGAYEQYF. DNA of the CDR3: TGTGCCACCAGCAGGTGGGGGGCCTACGAGCAGTACTTC.

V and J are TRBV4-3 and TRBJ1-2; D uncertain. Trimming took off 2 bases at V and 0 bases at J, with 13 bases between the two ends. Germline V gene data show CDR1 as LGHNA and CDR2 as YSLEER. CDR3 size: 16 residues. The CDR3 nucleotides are TGCGCCAGCAGCCAAAATCCCGGGAGCCCTAACTATGGCTACACCTTC. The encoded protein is CASSQNPGSPNYGYTF.

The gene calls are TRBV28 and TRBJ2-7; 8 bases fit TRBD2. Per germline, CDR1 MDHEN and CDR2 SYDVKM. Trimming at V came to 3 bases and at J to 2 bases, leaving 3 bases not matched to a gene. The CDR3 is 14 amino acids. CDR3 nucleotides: TGTGCCAGCAGTTTCGGGGGGGAGACCTACGAGCAGTACTTC. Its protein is CASSFGGETYEQYF. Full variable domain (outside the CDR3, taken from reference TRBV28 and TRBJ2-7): DVKVTQSSRYLVKRTGEKVFLECVQDMDHENMFWYRQDPGLGLRLIYFSYDVKMKEKGDIPEGYSVSREKKERFSLILESASTNQTSMYLCASSFGGETYEQYFGPGTRLTVT.

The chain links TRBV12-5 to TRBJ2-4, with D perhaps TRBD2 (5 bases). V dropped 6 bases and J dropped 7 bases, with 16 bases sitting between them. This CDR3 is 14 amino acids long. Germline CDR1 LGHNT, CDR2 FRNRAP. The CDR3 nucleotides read TGTGCTAGTGGCCCGGGAACCCCCTCGAACATTCAGTACTTC. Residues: CASGPGTPSNIQYF.